This TCR beta chain is from a study of CD8 T cells in ankylosing spondylitis. This clonotype was picked up many times. Germline values: CDR1 SGDLS, CDR2 YYNGEE. Trimming took off 4 bases at V and 0 bases at J, with 7 bases between the two ends. This CDR3 is 14 amino acids long. Each CDR3 protein gets one entry after TCRdb re-called the 5' RACE reads with MiXCR. This table holds about 35,000 distinct CDR3 sequences, less than 4% found once. V and J are TRBV9 and TRBJ2-2; D remains ambiguous. This clonotype was sampled from a male donor with ankylosing spondylitis or in good health (not recorded which). Sequenced: blood, either unsorted or a sorted T cell fraction (not recorded which). The DNA of the CDR3 is TGTGCCAGCAGCTGGAGCGCGAACACCGGGGAGCTGTTTTTT. It specifies CASSWSANTGELFF. Combining the CDR3 with reference TRBV9 and TRBJ2-2 gives the whole variable domain DSGVTQTPKHLITATGQRVTLRCSPRSGDLSVYWYQQSLDQGLQFLIQYYNGEERAKGNILERFSAQQFPDLHSELNLSSLELGDSALYFCASSWSANTGELFFGEGSRLTVL.